This TCR beta chain originates from a study of T cells in Graves' hyperthyroidism and ophthalmopathy (dated by TCRdb to about 2019). Regarding the complete study: Peripheral blood samples were taken at initial diagnosis, before any treatment was given. To identify distinguishing TCR V-J signatures, a discovery cohort of around 98 patients was used, comprising under 45 with Graves' ophthalmopathy and some 57 with stable Graves' hyperthyroidism. In addition, the study compared T-cell repertoires in thyroid tissue and in blood from over 5 Graves' hyperthyroidism patients. The roughly 94 discovery patients were randomly split 7:3 into training and test sets. The paper reports TCR Vbeta CDR3 sequencing of about 140 peripheral blood samples: approximately 41 ophthalmopathy, under 85 hyperthyroidism and approximately 17 progressor patients. Whether ophthalmopathy could be predicted prospectively was tested in an independent validation cohort made up of approximately 19 hyperthyroidism patients plus 17 patients who later progressed to ophthalmopathy. Following sampling, methimazole starting at 30 mg daily was given to hyperthyroidism patients, and high-dose intravenous methylprednisolone was given to ophthalmopathy patients.

The germline ends are 7 bases apart after V is trimmed by 1 base and J by 1 base. The CDR3 contains 14 residues, cysteine and phenylalanine counted. Only CDR3 DNA is held: 42 bases, read in frame from base 1. As encoded in the germline V gene (reference sequence), CDR1 is LNHDA while CDR2 is SQIVND. The TCR beta CDR3 regions were amplified from RNA transcripts. The first round of RT-PCR for the TCR CDR3 was performed with the HTBI primer set and the Qiagen OneStep RT-PCR kit. Libraries were constructed in a second round of multiplex PCR, after which size selection and purification were carried out. Paired-end sequencing of the libraries was performed with 100 bp reads on an Illumina HiSeq2000. Per the source publication's procedure: SOAPnuke was used to process the raw data, removing reads that contained adapters or uncalled bases, had a mean Phred below 15, or lacked an exact match to the constant primer or identifier. High-quality paired reads were merged using COPE v1.2.5, and each unique nucleotide sequence was defined as a clonotype. MiTCR v1.1 was used to align the clonotypes against IMGT TRBV, TRBD and TRBJ reference segments. The analysis included only V-J combinations with a frequency above 0.0001, which together covered about 99% of the repertoires. A TCS score was defined as the ratio between F50 (clonal expansion) and ExV (chaos), using BLOSUM62-based TCRdist between CDR3 peptides within each V-J. Welch's t-statistics and random forest reduced around 520 V-J features to about 13, which were used in a naive Bayes classifier (R e1071). TCRdb trimmed public reads at Q25 via fastp, called clones via MiXCR and kept in-frame beta chains. Here each entry gathers all rows of one CDR3 protein and keeps the most common genes and DNA. What appears here as the V and J calls and clone size reflects TCRdb's work, not the paper's. Here the sample has about 290,000 distinct CDR3 sequences; 13% occur a single time. The top ten constitute approximately 8.6% of the sample.

This clonotype has ten or more counts. Its recognized antigen is unknown. Base qualities were left out, and no much larger clone turns up one base away. The hyperthyroidism patients were between 18 and 65 years old and newly diagnosed, with a disease duration of less than 2 months. The study excluded patients with uncontrolled infections, other autoimmune diseases, pregnancy or lactation. Diagnoses were established on the basis of clinical symptoms, serum thyroxine and TRAb, thyroid ultrasound, and orbital computed tomography. Blood from progressor patients was collected at the time of first diagnosis with hyperthyroidism, before any ophthalmopathy symptoms had appeared. Ficoll-Paque density gradient centrifugation was used to isolate PBMCs from about 9.4 ml of fresh peripheral blood. Progressor patients were initially diagnosed with Graves' hyperthyroidism and developed ophthalmopathy during follow-up. Trizol reagent was used to extract total RNA, and RNA quality was then checked on an Agilent 2100 Bioanalyzer.

Study-wide conclusions, independent of this receptor: Most expanded thyroid clonotypes (frequency above 0.001) were also detected in blood, suggesting blood repertoires may reflect thyroid immune responses. During validation, the model predicted progression to ophthalmopathy a median of approximately 6 months ahead of onset, with 60% to 71% sensitivity and 72.22% specificity. Sample size was not statistically predetermined, and investigators were not blinded to group allocation. In cross-validation, a model built on a 13 V-J signature told ophthalmopathy apart from stable hyperthyroidism with under 90% sensitivity and 81% to 82% specificity, and in testing the same model reached 80%/75%.

This chain joins TRBV19 to TRBJ1-1; TRBD1 is perhaps the D gene, given 5 matching bases. This TCR was recovered from a woman aged 25 to 39 with Graves' hyperthyroidism that later progressed to Graves' ophthalmopathy. Source material: blood. The nucleotide sequence is TGTGCCAGTAGTATAGGGGACGGGAACACTGAAGCTTTCTTT. Its protein reads: CASSIGDGNTEAFF.